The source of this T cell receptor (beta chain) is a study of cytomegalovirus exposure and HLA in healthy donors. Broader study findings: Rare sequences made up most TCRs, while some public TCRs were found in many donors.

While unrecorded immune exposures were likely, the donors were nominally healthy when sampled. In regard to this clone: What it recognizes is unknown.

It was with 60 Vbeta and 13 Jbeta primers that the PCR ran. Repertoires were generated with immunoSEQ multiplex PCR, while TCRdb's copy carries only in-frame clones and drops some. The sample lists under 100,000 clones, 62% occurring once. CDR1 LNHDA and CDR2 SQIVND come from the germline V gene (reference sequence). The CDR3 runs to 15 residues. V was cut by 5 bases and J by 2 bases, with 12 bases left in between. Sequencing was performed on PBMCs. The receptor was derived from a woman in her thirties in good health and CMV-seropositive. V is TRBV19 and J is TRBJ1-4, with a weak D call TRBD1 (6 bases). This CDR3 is CASSGTGMTNEKLFF. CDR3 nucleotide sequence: TGTGCCAGTAGTGGTACAGGGATGACTAATGAAAAACTGTTTTTT. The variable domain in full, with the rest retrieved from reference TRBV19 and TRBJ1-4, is DGGITQSPKYLFRKEGQNVTLSCEQNLNHDAMYWYRQDPGQGLRLIYYSQIVNDFQKGDIAEGYSVSREKKESFPLTVTSAQKNPTAFYLCASSGTGMTNEKLFFGSGTQLSVL.